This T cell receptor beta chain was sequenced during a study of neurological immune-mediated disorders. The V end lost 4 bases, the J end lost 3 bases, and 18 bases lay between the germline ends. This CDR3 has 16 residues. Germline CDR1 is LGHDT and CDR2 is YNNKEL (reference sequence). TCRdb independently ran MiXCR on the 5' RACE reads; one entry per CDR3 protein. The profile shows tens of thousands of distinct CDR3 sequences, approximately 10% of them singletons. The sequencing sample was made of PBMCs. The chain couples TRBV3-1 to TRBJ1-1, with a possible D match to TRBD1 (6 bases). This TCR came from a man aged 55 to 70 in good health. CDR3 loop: CASSPGAGAPYTEAFF. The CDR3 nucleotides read TGTGCCAGCAGCCCCGGGGCAGGGGCTCCCTACACTGAAGCTTTCTTT.